This T cell receptor beta chain was found in a study of T cells in Graves' hyperthyroidism and ophthalmopathy. The study's findings and limits: Model-based prediction identified ophthalmopathy a median around 6.5 months prior to its onset. A 13 V-J model separated ophthalmopathy from stable hyperthyroidism.

The CDR3 totals 12 residues. The V gene's germline CDR1 is MNHEY and CDR2 SVGEGT. The V gene lost 8 bases and the J gene lost 0 bases, with 5 bases spanning the gap. Newly diagnosed patients aged 18 to 65 had hyperthyroidism of under 2 months' duration. Based on clinical symptoms, serum thyroxine and TRAb, thyroid ultrasound and orbital computed tomography, diagnoses were reached. At least ten counts were recorded for this clonotype. What it binds is unknown. The TCR beta CDR3 regions underwent amplification using RNA transcripts as the source. The HTBI primer set served for first-round RT-PCR of the TCR CDR3. TCRdb reprocessed the multiplex PCR reads via MiXCR and lists one record per CDR3 protein. In the table there are roughly 380,000 distinct CDR3 sequences, approximately 13% of which are singletons.

This chain connects TRBV6-2 or TRBV6-3 to TRBJ1-5; D is unclear. Input material: blood. The clonotype comes from a woman in her fifties or sixties with Graves' hyperthyroidism. The CDR3 DNA reads as TGTGCCAGCCAGCGTAGCAATCAGCCCCAGCATTTT. Protein product: CASQRSNQPQHF.